The 6 T cell receptor gamma chains below come from one sample, sequenced in a study of γδ T cells in repeated Plasmodium falciparum infection. Gammadelta T cells were flow-sorted from PBMC into Vgamma9/Vdelta2+ and Vdelta2-negative populations for bulk analysis. TCRdb fed the multiplex PCR reads into CATT to redo clone calling. The table shows more than 4,000 gamma-chain clones, with 3% to 4% occurring only once. Specimen: gamma-delta T cells from blood. The receptors shown here come from a pool of human donors (malaria-infected and uninfected, not separated).

The rearrangement joins TRGV9 to TRGJP. The CDR3 runs 16 residues. Germline V CDR1 and CDR2: GITISATS, ISYDGTV (reference sequence). Unmatched junction bases numbered 9, after V lost 3 bases and J lost 10 bases. CDR3 loop: CALWEPVDLGKKIKVF. The CDR3 DNA sequence: TGTGCCTTGTGGGAGCCTGTAGACTTGGGCAAAAAAATCAAGGTATTT.

This clone was counted a few times. The chain joins TRGV9 to TRGJP. CDR3 length equals 18 residues. Losses at the gene ends were 4 bases for V and 7 bases for J; bases not matched to a gene: 13. Germline loops: CDR1 GITISATS, CDR2 ISYDGTV (reference sequence). The CDR3 region is CALWDYTNPELGKKIKVF. CDR3 nucleotides: TGTGCCTTGTGGGATTATACCAATCCCGAGTTGGGCAAAAAAATCAAGGTATTT.

In this sample, this clone turned up many times. The J gene is TRGJP, the V gene TRGV9. This CDR3 is 17 amino acids long. V lost 2 bases to trimming and J lost 6 bases; unmatched junction nucleotides: 7. Germline-derived CDR1 and CDR2 are GITISATS and ISYDGTV (reference sequence). CDR3 protein: CALWEEQRELGKKIKVF. CDR3 sequence (DNA): TGTGCCTTGTGGGAGGAGCAACGAGAGTTGGGCAAAAAAATCAAGGTATTT.

Details on this clone: A far more abundant clone sits one base away, making this likely a read error. At the DNA level, this CDR3 is encoded by other sequences in the same sample as well. The J gene is TRGJP, the V gene TRGV9. The germline gives CDR1 GITISATS, CDR2 ISYDGTV (reference sequence). After removal of 6 bases from V and 6 bases from J, the junction contained 8 bases not matched to a gene. The CDR3 totals 16 residues. CDR3 region: CALWQGGELGKKIKVF. The CDR3 region has the DNA TGTGCCTTGTGGCAGGGAGGAGAGTTGGGCAAAAAAATCAAGGTATTT.

About this clone itself: This is likely an artifact of a read error, given a far larger clone one base away. Different DNA sequences within this sample yield the same CDR3. The chain uses TRGV9 and TRGJ1 or TRGJ2. The J segment lost 7 bases and the V segment lost 0 bases, leaving 6 bases of the junction unmatched. CDR1 is GITISATS and CDR2 is ISYDGTV in the germline V gene (reference sequence). This CDR3 comprises 13 residues. The CDR3 DNA sequence: TGTGCCTTGTGGGAGGTGTATGGATATAAGAAACTCTTT. Its protein is CALWEVYGYKKLF.

The genes are TRGV9 and TRGJ1 or TRGJ2. The J gene, missing from TCRdb, was assigned here through DNA to germline matching. The CDR3 runs to 14 residues. Unmatched junction bases numbered 9, after V lost 2 bases and J lost 5 bases. CDR1 GITISATS and CDR2 ISYDGTV come from the germline V gene (reference sequence). Here the CDR3 DNA reads TGTGCCTTGTGGGAGGGAGAGACCCATTATAAGAAACTCTTT. It is translated as CALWEGETHYKKLF.